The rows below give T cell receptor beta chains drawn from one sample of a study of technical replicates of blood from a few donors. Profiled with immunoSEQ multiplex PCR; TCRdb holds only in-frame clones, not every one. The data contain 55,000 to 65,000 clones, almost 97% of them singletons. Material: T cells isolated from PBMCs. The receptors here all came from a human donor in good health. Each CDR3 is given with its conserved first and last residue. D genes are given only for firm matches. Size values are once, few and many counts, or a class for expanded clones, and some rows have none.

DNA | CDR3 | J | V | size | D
TGTGCCGGGACCCTCCCGATCGGCTACGAGCAGTACTTC | CAGTLPIGYEQYF | TRBJ2-7 | TRBV30 | - | -
TGCGCCAGCAGCCAGACAGGGACGGGGTATCAGCCCCAGCATTTT | CASSQTGTGYQPQHF | TRBJ1-5 | TRBV4-1 | - | TRBD1
TGTGCCAGTCGGGACACTGGAAACACCATATATTTT | CASRDTGNTIYF | TRBJ1-3 | TRBV28 | - | -
TGTGCCAGCAGGTCGGGACAGACCCATGGCTACACCTTC | CASRSGQTHGYTF | TRBJ1-2 | TRBV28 | - | TRBD1
TGCGCCAGCAGCATGACAGGGGGTACCGAGCAGTACTTC | CASSMTGGTEQYF | TRBJ2-7 | TRBV5-1 | - | TRBD1
TGTGCCAGCAGGGCTTTCCGGACATCCTATGGCTACACCTTC | CASRAFRTSYGYTF | TRBJ1-2 | TRBV6-5 | once | -
TGCGCCAGCCGGGACACGGCGGATGAGCAGTTCTTC | CASRDTADEQFF | TRBJ2-1 | TRBV4-1 | - | -
TGTGCCAGCAGCAGTTTATTGGGTCCAGGGGCGAATTCCTACGAGCAGTACTTC | CASSSLLGPGANSYEQYF | TRBJ2-7 | TRBV7-9 | - | -
TGTGCCAGCAGCCTTAAGACTAGCGGGCAGCAGTTCTTC | CASSLKTSGQQFF | TRBJ2-1 | TRBV6-5 | few | TRBD2
TGTGCCAGCAGTTATAGGGACAGAGGGACTGAAGCTTTCTTT | CASSYRDRGTEAFF | TRBJ1-1 | TRBV6-5 | - | TRBD1
TGTGCCAGCAGTTTAATACGCAGGGTTCTAAGTGGGAACTATGGCTACACCTTC | CASSLIRRVLSGNYGYTF | TRBJ1-2 | TRBV28 | - | -
TGTGCCACCGGGACAGTCAACACTGAAGCTTTCTTT | CATGTVNTEAFF | TRBJ1-1 | TRBV27 | once | TRBD1
TGTGCCAGCAGCTTGGTGGGGCCCCCGGGAGAGACCCAGTACTTC | CASSLVGPPGETQYF | TRBJ2-5 | TRBV7-2 | - | -
TGTGCCAGCAGACAGGGTACCTACGAGCAGTACTTC | CASRQGTYEQYF | TRBJ2-7 | TRBV11-1 | - | -
TGTGCCAGCTCACCACTTACAGGGGGAAACACCATATATTTT | CASSPLTGGNTIYF | TRBJ1-3 | TRBV18 | - | -
TGTGCCAGCAGCCCCGGACAGGGACGGTCAGAGACCCAGTACTTC | CASSPGQGRSETQYF | TRBJ2-5 | TRBV9 | - | TRBD1